These T cell receptor beta chains were read from a single sample in a study of T cell responses to AZD1222 COVID-19 vaccine. The method was immunoSEQ multiplex PCR; TCRdb's version includes in-frame clones alone and lacks a portion of them. The table records tens of thousands of clones, about 83% of them present only once. Sequenced here: peripheral blood, sampled on day 0 of AZD1222 vaccination. These receptors all come from an adult in good health. The CDR3 runs from the conserved cysteine through the conserved F or W. A D gene is named only where the DNA matches it firmly. A clone size is listed for some rows: how often the clone was seen (once, few, many), or a class if it is expanded.

V gene: TRBV6-1; clone size: -; J gene: TRBJ1-3; D gene: -; CDR3 DNA: TGTGCCAGCAGTGAATACCCCATTCAGGGCACGTCTGGAAACACCATATATTTT; CDR3 protein: CASSEYPIQGTSGNTIYF
V gene: TRBV28; clone size: few; J gene: TRBJ1-2; D gene: TRBD1; CDR3 DNA: TGTGCCAGCAGTCGACAGGGTTCCGGCTACACCTTC; CDR3 protein: CASSRQGSGYTF
V gene: TRBV19; clone size: once; J gene: TRBJ2-5; D gene: TRBD2; CDR3 DNA: TGTGCCAGTAGTATAGGGGGACTAGGGGAGACCCAGTACTTC; CDR3 protein: CASSIGGLGETQYF
V gene: TRBV7-7; clone size: -; J gene: TRBJ2-5; D gene: -; CDR3 DNA: TGTGCCAGCAGCTCCAGTAAGGCCAGGGTGGAGACCCAGTACTTC; CDR3 protein: CASSSSKARVETQYF
V gene: TRBV18; clone size: -; J gene: TRBJ1-2; D gene: TRBD1; CDR3 DNA: TGTGCCAGCTCACCACCGGGGACAGGGCATGGCTACACCTTC; CDR3 protein: CASSPPGTGHGYTF
V gene: TRBV19; clone size: -; J gene: TRBJ1-4; D gene: -; CDR3 DNA: TGTGCCAGTAGTGCTGAGGGCCGAGAGAAACTGTTTTTT; CDR3 protein: CASSAEGREKLFF
V gene: TRBV9; clone size: -; J gene: TRBJ1-5; D gene: -; CDR3 DNA: TGTGCCAGCGGTTGGGTGCCCCAGCATTTT; CDR3 protein: CASGWVPQHF
V gene: TRBV5-1; clone size: -; J gene: TRBJ2-1; D gene: -; CDR3 DNA: TGCGCCAGCAGCTTGGACGGGGAGGTCTACAATGAGCAGTTCTTC; CDR3 protein: CASSLDGEVYNEQFF
V gene: TRBV10-3; clone size: -; J gene: TRBJ2-7; D gene: -; CDR3 DNA: TGTGCCATCAGTGACCAGGAGGACCCGGAACACGAGCAGTACTTC; CDR3 protein: CAISDQEDPEHEQYF
V gene: TRBV4-2; clone size: once; J gene: TRBJ2-1; D gene: -; CDR3 DNA: TGTGCCAGCAGCCAACTCCAAGGGGGTGGCGGGAGCCTTGATGAGCAGTTCTTC; CDR3 protein: CASSQLQGGGGSLDEQFF
V gene: TRBV3-1/TRBV3-2; clone size: -; J gene: TRBJ1-3; D gene: -; CDR3 DNA: TGTGCCAGCAGCCAACTCCCCAGGGTAAGGGGTCCTGGAAACACCATATATTTT; CDR3 protein: CASSQLPRVRGPGNTIYF
V gene: TRBV5-1; clone size: few; J gene: TRBJ2-5; D gene: -; CDR3 DNA: TGCGCCAGCAGACAAGGACGGCAGTACCAAGAGACCCAGTACTTC; CDR3 protein: CASRQGRQYQETQYF
V gene: TRBV2; clone size: -; J gene: TRBJ1-5; D gene: TRBD1; CDR3 DNA: TGTGCCAGCAGTGACACGGACAGGGGAAGAAGCAATCAGCCCCAGCATTTT; CDR3 protein: CASSDTDRGRSNQPQHF
V gene: TRBV7-2; clone size: -; J gene: TRBJ1-6; D gene: TRBD1; CDR3 DNA: TGTGCCAGCAGCTTAGTAAGGGGGGACAGTAATTCACCCCTCCACTTT; CDR3 protein: CASSLVRGDSNSPLHF
V gene: TRBV5-1; clone size: once; J gene: TRBJ2-1; D gene: TRBD2; CDR3 DNA: TGCGCCAGCAGCTTGGCAGCGGGGGGGCTCAATGAGCAGTTCTTC; CDR3 protein: CASSLAAGGLNEQFF
V gene: TRBV7-3; clone size: -; J gene: TRBJ1-1; D gene: -; CDR3 DNA: TGTGCCAGCAGTACCCAAGGCTCGGGTGAAGCTTTCTTT; CDR3 protein: CASSTQGSGEAFF
V gene: TRBV11-3; clone size: -; J gene: TRBJ2-2; D gene: -; CDR3 DNA: TGTGCCAGCAGCTTCGTGGGGGCGTCCGGGGAGCTGTTTTTT; CDR3 protein: CASSFVGASGELFF
V gene: TRBV5-1; clone size: -; J gene: TRBJ2-6; D gene: TRBD1; CDR3 DNA: TGCGCCAGCAGCTTGGCTGGACAGGGGAGTGGGGCCAACGTCCTGACTTTC; CDR3 protein: CASSLAGQGSGANVLTF
V gene: TRBV7-2; clone size: -; J gene: TRBJ2-5; D gene: -; CDR3 DNA: TGTGCCAGCAGAGGTTGGGGGCAAGAGACCCAGTACTTC; CDR3 protein: CASRGWGQETQYF
V gene: TRBV7-9; clone size: -; J gene: TRBJ1-4; D gene: TRBD1; CDR3 DNA: TGTGCCAGCAGCTCCGGGACAGGGGGGGAAAAACTGTTTTTT; CDR3 protein: CASSSGTGGEKLFF
V gene: TRBV7-8; clone size: -; J gene: TRBJ1-2; D gene: -; CDR3 DNA: TGTGCCAGCAGCCCGGACAGATACTATGGCTACACCTTC; CDR3 protein: CASSPDRYYGYTF
V gene: TRBV14; clone size: -; J gene: TRBJ2-1; D gene: TRBD2; CDR3 DNA: TGTGCCAGCAGCCACATACCGGGACTAGCGGGATACAATGAGCAGTTCTTC; CDR3 protein: CASSHIPGLAGYNEQFF
V gene: TRBV6-6; clone size: -; J gene: TRBJ2-1; D gene: -; CDR3 DNA: TGTGCCAGCAGTCCATTAACGGACCTATCCAATGAGCAGTTCTTC; CDR3 protein: CASSPLTDLSNEQFF
V gene: TRBV20-1; clone size: -; J gene: TRBJ2-5; D gene: -; CDR3 DNA: TGCAGTGCTAGTGGGCCAGAGACCCAGTACTTC; CDR3 protein: CSASGPETQYF
V gene: TRBV6-5; clone size: -; J gene: TRBJ1-3; D gene: TRBD1; CDR3 DNA: TGTGCCAGCGGGACAGGAGCCTTCTCTGGAAACACCATATATTTT; CDR3 protein: CASGTGAFSGNTIYF
V gene: TRBV11-2; clone size: -; J gene: TRBJ1-2; D gene: -; CDR3 DNA: TGTGCCAGCAGTTTAGTAGGGTGGGTCTATGGCTACACCTTC; CDR3 protein: CASSLVGWVYGYTF
V gene: TRBV24-1; clone size: few; J gene: TRBJ2-3; D gene: TRBD2; CDR3 DNA: TGTGCCACCAGTGACTACACTAGCGGGGGGCCCTCAGCCGCGGCTACGCAGTATTTT; CDR3 protein: CATSDYTSGGPSAAATQYF
V gene: TRBV3-1/TRBV3-2; clone size: -; J gene: TRBJ1-4; D gene: -; CDR3 DNA: TGTGCCAGCAGAGAGGGGGCTAATGAAAAACTGTTTTTT; CDR3 protein: CASREGANEKLFF
V gene: TRBV7-2; clone size: -; J gene: TRBJ2-1; D gene: TRBD2; CDR3 DNA: TGTGCCAGCAGCTTCACTAGCGTCTACAATGAGCAGTTCTTC; CDR3 protein: CASSFTSVYNEQFF
V gene: TRBV6-2/TRBV6-3; clone size: -; J gene: TRBJ1-5; D gene: -; CDR3 DNA: TGTGCCAGCAGTTACTACGGGATTAGCAATCAGCCCCAGCATTTT; CDR3 protein: CASSYYGISNQPQHF
V gene: TRBV3-1/TRBV3-2; clone size: once; J gene: TRBJ2-1; D gene: TRBD1; CDR3 DNA: TGTGCCAGCAGCCAGGTTACAGGGGGCGTCTACAATGAGCAGTTCTTC; CDR3 protein: CASSQVTGGVYNEQFF
V gene: TRBV29-1; clone size: -; J gene: TRBJ2-7; D gene: -; CDR3 DNA: TGCAGCGTTGAAGACGAGGGTAGCTACGAGCAGTACTTC; CDR3 protein: CSVEDEGSYEQYF
V gene: TRBV7-8; clone size: -; J gene: TRBJ1-5; D gene: TRBD1; CDR3 DNA: TGTGCCAGCAGCCAGGACAGGACTCATCAGCCCCAGCATTTT; CDR3 protein: CASSQDRTHQPQHF
V gene: TRBV3-1/TRBV3-2; clone size: -; J gene: TRBJ2-1; D gene: TRBD1; CDR3 DNA: TGTGCCAGCAGGGGGATGGACAGGCAGGGAGAAAAGTTCTTC; CDR3 protein: CASRGMDRQGEKFF
V gene: TRBV5-4; clone size: -; J gene: TRBJ1-4; D gene: -; CDR3 DNA: TGTGCCAGCAGCTTAGGCGGGGGTAATGAAAAACTGTTTTTT; CDR3 protein: CASSLGGGNEKLFF
V gene: TRBV27; clone size: -; J gene: TRBJ1-5; D gene: TRBD1; CDR3 DNA: TGTGCCAGCAGTTTAATGAGCAGGACAGGGGGATTACAGCCCCAGCATTTT; CDR3 protein: CASSLMSRTGGLQPQHF
V gene: TRBV7-9; clone size: once; J gene: TRBJ1-5; D gene: -; CDR3 DNA: TGTGCCAGCAGTTCCCAGGGAGGGCAGCCCCAGCATTTT; CDR3 protein: CASSSQGGQPQHF
V gene: TRBV11-2; clone size: few; J gene: TRBJ2-1; D gene: TRBD1; CDR3 DNA: TGTGCCAGCAGCCGGGGACAGGGGAATGGAGGTGAGCAGTTCTTC; CDR3 protein: CASSRGQGNGGEQFF
V gene: TRBV2; clone size: -; J gene: TRBJ1-6; D gene: -; CDR3 DNA: TGTGCCAGCAGTCCGCGGGGAAATTCACCCCTCCACTTT; CDR3 protein: CASSPRGNSPLHF
V gene: TRBV6-2/TRBV6-3; clone size: -; J gene: TRBJ1-1; D gene: -; CDR3 DNA: TGTGCCAGCAGTTACTCGAAAAACACTGAAGCTTTCTTT; CDR3 protein: CASSYSKNTEAFF
V gene: TRBV10-2; clone size: -; J gene: TRBJ1-3; D gene: TRBD1; CDR3 DNA: TGCGCCAGCAGTGAGCCCCCGACAGGGTCTCTACAAAACACCATATATTTT; CDR3 protein: CASSEPPTGSLQNTIYF
V gene: TRBV5-1; clone size: medium-sized; J gene: TRBJ1-6; D gene: -; CDR3 DNA: TGCGCCAGCAGCCTAGGATTGAAGGGGGTTCCAACTTCACCCCTCCACTTT; CDR3 protein: CASSLGLKGVPTSPLHF
V gene: TRBV9; clone size: once; J gene: TRBJ1-4; D gene: TRBD1; CDR3 DNA: TGTGCCAGCAGCTTAGGTAACAGGGGAGGAAATGAAAAACTGTTTTTT; CDR3 protein: CASSLGNRGGNEKLFF
V gene: TRBV6-6; clone size: once; J gene: TRBJ1-5; D gene: TRBD1; CDR3 DNA: TGTGCCAGCAGAGAAACCGGGACAGGGCACAATCAGCCCCAGCATTTT; CDR3 protein: CASRETGTGHNQPQHF
V gene: TRBV5-5; clone size: -; J gene: TRBJ1-5; D gene: -; CDR3 DNA: TGTGCCAGCAGCTTGGCCCGGGGGCATCAGCCCCAGCATTTT; CDR3 protein: CASSLARGHQPQHF
V gene: TRBV30; clone size: -; J gene: TRBJ2-7; D gene: TRBD2; CDR3 DNA: TGTGCCTGGAGTTACGGGGGGAGTAATAACGAGCAGTACTTC; CDR3 protein: CAWSYGGSNNEQYF
V gene: TRBV7-2; clone size: -; J gene: TRBJ2-5; D gene: TRBD2; CDR3 DNA: TGTGCCAGCAGCGGTGGACTAGCGGGAGTGCGGGAGACCCAGTACTTC; CDR3 protein: CASSGGLAGVRETQYF
V gene: TRBV27; clone size: -; J gene: TRBJ1-6; D gene: TRBD1; CDR3 DNA: TGTGCCAGCAGCAGGGGGGACGGAATTAATTCACCCCTCCACTTT; CDR3 protein: CASSRGDGINSPLHF
V gene: TRBV11-3; clone size: -; J gene: TRBJ2-1; D gene: -; CDR3 DNA: TGTGCCAGCAGCCCTAGTGGGATGAATGAGCAGTTCTTC; CDR3 protein: CASSPSGMNEQFF
V gene: TRBV24-1; clone size: -; J gene: TRBJ2-1; D gene: TRBD1; CDR3 DNA: TGTGCCACCAGTGAGTCGGGACAGGGTCTCAATGAGCAGTTCTTC; CDR3 protein: CATSESGQGLNEQFF
V gene: TRBV4-1; clone size: -; J gene: TRBJ1-2; D gene: -; CDR3 DNA: TGCGCCAGCAGCCAAGGAACCACCCGAGGCTATGGCTACACCTTC; CDR3 protein: CASSQGTTRGYGYTF
V gene: TRBV18; clone size: once; J gene: TRBJ2-1; D gene: -; CDR3 DNA: TGTGCCAGCTCACCTCCAGTTAGCGGCTCCTACAATGAGCAGTTCTTC; CDR3 protein: CASSPPVSGSYNEQFF